The T cell receptor (beta chain) described here comes from a study of blood T cell repertoires in COVID-19. The CDR3 consists of 12 residues. V lost 6 bases and J lost 3; bases outside the gene matches: 1. The V gene's germline CDR1 is SQVTM and CDR2 ANQGSEA. TCRdb keeps only in-frame clones here, not all; method: immunoSEQ multiplex PCR. Counted here are about 280,000 clones, about nine tenths occurring once; the ten biggest clones make up less than 1%. The chain carries TRBV29-1 and TRBJ2-7; 11 nucleotides agree with TRBD1. Sequences were obtained from peripheral blood. This clonotype was obtained from a woman in her thirties or forties who had recovered from COVID-19. The CDR3 region has the DNA TGCAGCGTGGGACAGGGGGACTACGAGCAGTACTTC. Its protein product is CSVGQGDYEQYF.